This TCR beta chain emerged from a study of response to subunit inactivated influenza vaccine. In this sample, this clonotype turned up a few times. Germline V gives CDR1 SQVTM, CDR2 ANQGSEA. V shed 4 bases, J shed 7 bases, and the junction held 12 bases outside the gene matches. The CDR3 length is 14 residues. TCRdb used MiXCR to reprocess the RT-PCR reads, holding one entry per CDR3 protein. The repertoire holds about 500,000 distinct CDR3 sequences, with approximately 15% as singletons. This TCR derives from a man between 50 and 70 years old who received an inactivated influenza vaccine. The rearrangement joins TRBV29-1 to TRBJ1-2; 7 nucleotides match TRBD1. This specimen was CD4+ T cells sorted from PBMCs, taken around 25 months after vaccination. CDR3 sequence reads: CSVGGRGQTSGYTF. CDR3 nucleotides: TGCAGCGTTGGGGGGAGGGGACAGACTTCTGGCTACACCTTC. Full variable domain (missing parts from reference TRBV29-1 and TRBJ1-2): SAVISQKPSRDICQRGTSLTIQCQVDSQVTMMFWYRQQPGQSLTLIATANQGSEATYESGFVIDKFPISRPNLTFSTLTVSNMSPEDSSIYLCSVGGRGQTSGYTFGSGTRLTVV.